This TCR beta chain was obtained from a study of response to subunit inactivated influenza vaccine. The CDR3 loop spans 15 amino acids. V lost 5 bases and J lost 1, with 12 bases in between. Germline V CDR1 and CDR2: SEHNR, FQNEAQ (reference sequence). Study-level points and caveats: The authors offered the suggestion that each seasonal influenza vaccination recruits few new T cells.

This clonotype has only a few counts. Its target is not known. Using its own MiXCR run on the RT-PCR reads, TCRdb lists one record per CDR3 protein. The sample gives around 500,000 distinct CDR3 sequences, approximately 11% of which show up once; approximately 12% is in the top ten. V and J are TRBV7-9 and TRBJ2-1; D is unclear. The clonotype comes from a middle-aged man who received an inactivated influenza vaccine. Specimen: PBMCs from blood, collected roughly 6 weeks after vaccination. The CDR3 coding sequence is TGTGCCAGCAGCGGCCCTCTAGATTCCTACAATGAGCAGTTCTTC. This sequence encodes CASSGPLDSYNEQFF. Full variable domain (rest looked up from reference TRBV7-9 and TRBJ2-1): DTGVSQNPRHKITKRGQNVTFRCDPISEHNRLYWYRQTLGQGPEFLTYFQNEAQLEKSRLLSDRFSAERPKGSFSTLEIQRTEQGDSAMYLCASSGPLDSYNEQFFGPGTRLTVL.